What follows are 6 T cell receptor beta chains derived from one specimen sequenced in a study of tumor-infiltrating lymphocytes in oesophageal squamous cell carcinoma. TCRdb re-analysed the PCR reads in MiXCR, keeping a single row per CDR3 protein. The sample yields nearly 20,000 distinct CDR3 sequences, less than 45% seen once. The sequenced material came from esophageal tumor tissue. These receptors came from a male donor with esophageal squamous cell carcinoma.

This clonotype appeared once. At one end, the junction sequence differs from germline, possibly due to a read error. CDR3 nucleotides: TGTGCCAGCAGGCTGACAGTTAACTATGGCTACACCTTTCGGTTC. It encodes CASRLTVNYGYTFRF. This chain links TRBV6-1 with TRBJ2-6, with D possibly TRBD1 on 5 matching bases. This CDR3 is 15 amino acids long. Per the germline V gene, CDR1 is MNHNS and CDR2 is SASEGT.

V and J are TRBV6-9 and TRBJ2-5, with 8 bases aligning to TRBD1. Germline V gene lookup returns CDR1 MNHGY and CDR2 SVAAGI. After removal of 11 bases from V and 6 bases from J, the junction contained 8 bases not matched to a gene. This CDR3 contains 12 residues. The CDR3 sequence is CACGQGKKTQYF. CDR3 bases: TGTGCCTGCGGACAGGGAAAAAAGACCCAGTACTTC.

This clonotype showed up just a few times. No DNA is shown, since the ends of the CDR3 on it are uncertain; the CDR3 is the one TCRdb lists. J is TRBJ2-6 and V is TRBV24-1; TRBD1 is taken as the D call from the table, unchecked against the DNA. With termini counted, the CDR3 has 12 amino acids. CDR1 KGHDR and CDR2 SFDVKD come from the germline V gene. Here the CDR3 reads CAIDRDGLHLRF.

This chain joins TRBV12-3 or TRBV12-4 and TRBJ1-5, with a weak D call TRBD1 (5 bases). CDR3 length: 14 amino acids. The V end lost 6 bases, the J end lost 5 bases, and 14 bases lay between the germline ends. Here the CDR3 DNA reads TGTGCCAGCAGCCCAGGGTCCAGAGATCAGCCCCAGCATTTT. It is translated as CASSPGSRDQPQHF.

The chain combines TRBV7-9 with TRBJ2-1; TRBD1 might be the D (6 bases). The assigned J gene may be wrong: the sequence end matches TRBJ2-7 better. Germline V lookup: CDR1 SEHNR, CDR2 FQNEAQ (reference sequence). This CDR3 has 16 amino acids. In DNA, the CDR3 is TGTGCCAGCAGCGTGTCCCAGGGGCTTCTTCCCTACGAGCAGTACTTC. This translates into CASSVSQGLLPYEQYF.

This clonotype showed up just a few times. Relative to the germline gene, one junction end is altered; a read error may explain this. The chain couples TRBV6-1 to TRBJ2-6, with 13 bases aligning to TRBD2. The J call may not be correct, given that the DNA end is closer to TRBJ2-5. Germline CDR1 MNHNS, CDR2 SASEGT. CDR3 size: 15 residues. CDR3 coding DNA: TGTGCCAGCAGAGAAGGACTAGCGGGAGTGGAGACCCAGTACTTC. Encoded protein: CASREGLAGVETQYF.